This T cell receptor beta chain is drawn from a study of blood T cell repertoires in COVID-19. Study-level background: Samples taken during acute and convalescent COVID-19 were collected in the United States, Italy and Spain. From T cells, B-cell-depleted T cells, or PBMCs came the material, which was cDNA or gDNA.

Methods used by the authors: It was from reference gene primer amplification that nucleated cell counts were estimated. Profiling relied on immunoSEQ multiplex PCR, and the TCRdb table lists in-frame clones only, not all of them. V and J calls and clone size are given by that table; D and trimming were obtained from the DNA. The sample contains 150,000 to 200,000 clones, about 85% of which appear only once. The CDR3 has 16 amino acids. The junction had 11 bases not matched to a gene; V was cut back by 5 bases and J by 2 bases. Per germline, CDR1 SEHNR and CDR2 FQNEAQ (reference sequence). Input material: peripheral blood. This chain joins TRBV7-9 and TRBJ1-1; 7 bases match TRBD1. This receptor was taken from a woman aged 30 to 39 with active or convalescent COVID-19. CDR3 region: CASSPLPQGINTEAFF. Here the CDR3 DNA reads TGTGCCAGCAGCCCCCTTCCACAGGGGATTAACACTGAAGCTTTCTTT.